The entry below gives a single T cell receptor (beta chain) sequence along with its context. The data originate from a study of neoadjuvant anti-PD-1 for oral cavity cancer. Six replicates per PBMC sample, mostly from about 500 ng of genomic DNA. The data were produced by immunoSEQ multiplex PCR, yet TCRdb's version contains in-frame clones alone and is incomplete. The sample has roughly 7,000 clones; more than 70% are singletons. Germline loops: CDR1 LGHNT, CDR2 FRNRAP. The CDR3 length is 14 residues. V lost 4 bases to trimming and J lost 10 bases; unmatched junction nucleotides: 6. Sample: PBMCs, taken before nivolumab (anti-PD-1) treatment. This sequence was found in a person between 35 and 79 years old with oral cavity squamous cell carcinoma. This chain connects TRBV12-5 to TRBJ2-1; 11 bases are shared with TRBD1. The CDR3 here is CASGWGDRGREQFF. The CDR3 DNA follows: TGTGCTAGTGGTTGGGGGGACAGGGGGAGAGAGCAGTTCTTC. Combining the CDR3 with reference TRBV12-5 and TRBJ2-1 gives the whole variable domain DARVTQTPRHKVTEMGQEVTMRCQPILGHNTVFWYRQTMMQGLELLAYFRNRAPLDDSGMPKDRFSAEMPDATLATLKIQPSEPRDSAVYFCASGWGDRGREQFFGPGTRLTVL.